The entry below describes one T cell receptor (beta chain). This specimen belongs to a study of T cell changes during pregnancy in multiple sclerosis. Germline CDR1 SGHAT, CDR2 FQNNGV. V lost 8 bases, J lost 7 bases, and 17 bases lay in between. The length of the CDR3 is 14 residues. TCRdb's copy holds only in-frame clones and misses some; the assay was immunoSEQ multiplex PCR. The sample contains over 10,000 clones, about 95% of which appear only once. The sequencing here drew on CD4+ T cells from peripheral blood mononuclear cells, taken before pregnancy. The receptor was derived from a female donor with multiple sclerosis, enrolled in a pregnancy study. The V call is TRBV11-2, the J call TRBJ1-4; tentatively, D is TRBD1 (5 bases). CDR3 sequence: CASGGGGLGEKLFF. The DNA for the CDR3 is TGTGCCAGCGGGGGGGGAGGGCTCGGTGAAAAACTGTTTTTT.